This record covers a single T cell receptor (beta chain). Its target antigen remains unknown. No per-base quality is available; no much larger clone lies one base away. Library method: the immunoSEQ multiplex PCR assay. The paper's data handling went like this. Repertoires were summarized in terms of richness and clonality, and significantly expanded and contracted clones between pre- and post-therapy samples were identified. The clones in this table, taken by TCRdb from immuneACCESS, are in-frame only. Not every clone is retained; where verified, under half of the shortfall comes from an unresolved V gene, and the cause of the rest is unknown. D and trimming come from the DNA, and the V and J calls and clone size come from that table. The sample table shows under 50,000 clones, and around 89% are seen once. The top ten hold roughly 3.7% of the sample. The intended sense of this specimen's time point label: pretherapy, before neoadjuvant immune checkpoint inhibitors. The samples were taken from NEOSTAR, a phase 2 randomized trial in operable NSCLC that tested neoadjuvant nivolumab or nivolumab plus ipilimumab, followed by surgery.

The data stem from a study of neoadjuvant nivolumab and ipilimumab in lung cancer (dated by TCRdb to 2020 to 2021). Regarding the complete study: In the NEOSTAR trial, nivolumab was administered intravenously at 3 mg/kg on days 1, 15 and 29, and the combination arm also received ipilimumab 1 mg/kg on day 1 only. The major pathologic response (MPR) rate in the intention-to-treat population in each study arm was designated as the primary trial endpoint. Of the roughly 45 patients with operable NSCLC treated in the trial, 23 were randomized to nivolumab monotherapy and 21 to nivolumab plus ipilimumab. TCR repertoires in pretherapy (baseline) peripheral blood were compared with TCR repertoires in tumors resected at surgery after neoadjuvant immune checkpoint blockade. Matched pretherapy and resected tumor pairs were analyzed for seven patients, of whom four received nivolumab and three received nivolumab plus ipilimumab. Findings and caveats that apply to the study as a whole: Compared with tumor-adjacent uninvolved lung, resected tumors had greater TCR richness and clonality, and increases showed up in more of the dual-therapy-treated tumors. Tumor T-cell richness and clonality rose from pretherapy to surgery in three of three dual-therapy tumors but in only two of four nivolumab-treated tumors. TCR richness in pretherapy blood showed a positive correlation with richness in tumors resected after neoadjuvant therapy (Spearman R ≈ 0.81). No significant correlation was found between TCR clonality and pathologic tumor regression, and only one major-pathologic-response sample was available for the clonality analysis. TCR sequencing was performed in a small number of samples.

After removal of 8 bases from V and 2 bases from J, the junction retains 5 bases not matched to a gene. From its cysteine to its phenylalanine, the CDR3 spans 15 amino acids. CDR3 DNA only is kept here, 45 bases in frame from base 1. The germline V gene gives CDR1 as SGHVS and CDR2 as FNYEAQ. This sequence was found in an adult with non-small cell lung cancer. Some clones in this sample may be carry-over from other donors' samples. Sequencing used blood, obtained before neoadjuvant nivolumab, alone or with ipilimumab. This chain is built from TRBV7-6 and TRBJ2-6, with 8 bases matching TRBD1. The CDR3 protein: CASRPQGAGANVLTF. The nucleotides are TGTGCCAGCCGCCCACAGGGGGCTGGGGCCAACGTCCTGACTTTC.